These 5 T cell receptor beta chains were all obtained from the same sample, sequenced in a study of beta chain features in type 1 diabetes. Sequenced material consisted of expressed TCRB transcripts (all of the isolated RNA was reverse transcribed). The method was immunoSEQ multiplex PCR; TCRdb's version includes in-frame clones alone and lacks a portion of them. The sample consists of about 210,000 clones, under 13% of them appearing once. The sample comprised central memory CD4+ T cells from blood. The origin of the receptors is a young man in good health.

The table lists this clone with a few counts. The chain joins TRBV4-2 to TRBJ1-2; D gene uncertain. The CDR3 runs 15 residues. Per germline, CDR1 LGHNA and CDR2 YNFKEQ. V lost 5 bases and J 4 bases, leaving 17 bases between the germline ends. In DNA form, the CDR3 reads TGTGCCAGCAGCTCCCTTAGATGGGCCTCCTATGGCTACACCTTC. Its protein is CASSSLRWASYGYTF.

This clone was found a few times. The chain carries TRBV10-3 and TRBJ1-1; D ambiguous. V lost 9 bases and J 1 base, leaving 9 bases between the germline ends. This CDR3 contains 12 residues. Germline CDR1 and CDR2: ENHRY and SYGVKD. The CDR3 protein is CAISGRNTEAFF. CDR3 nucleotides: TGTGCCATATCGGGCAGGAACACTGAAGCTTTCTTT.

This clone was detected ten times or more. Different DNA sequences within this sample yield the same CDR3. This chain joins TRBV29-1 and TRBJ1-5, with D maybe TRBD1 (5 bases). The germline V gene encodes CDR1 SQVTM and CDR2 ANQGSEA. The CDR3 has 13 residues. Between the trimmed V and J ends, which lost 6 bases and 5 bases, there was a span of 14 bases. CDR3 sequence reads: CSVAGTGDQPQHF. CDR3 nucleotide sequence: TGCAGCGTCGCCGGGACTGGTGATCAGCCCCAGCATTTT.

The chain has TRBV6-1 and TRBJ1-2, with D hard to call. V lost 2 bases and J 6 bases, leaving 10 bases between the germline ends. CDR3 length: 13 residues. Germline-derived CDR1 and CDR2 are MNHNS and SASEGT. The CDR3 protein is CASSERVGDGYTF. CDR3 bases: TGTGCCAGCAGTGAAAGGGTAGGAGATGGCTACACCTTC.

The chain uses TRBV7-2 and TRBJ2-7; D unclear. There are 15 residues in the CDR3. Trimming left V 1 base short and J 4 bases short, with 14 bases between. The germline gives CDR1 SGHTA, CDR2 FQGNSA. CDR3 amino acids: CASSLGGAGIYEQYF. In DNA, the CDR3 is TGTGCCAGCAGCTTAGGCGGAGCTGGGATATACGAGCAGTACTTC.